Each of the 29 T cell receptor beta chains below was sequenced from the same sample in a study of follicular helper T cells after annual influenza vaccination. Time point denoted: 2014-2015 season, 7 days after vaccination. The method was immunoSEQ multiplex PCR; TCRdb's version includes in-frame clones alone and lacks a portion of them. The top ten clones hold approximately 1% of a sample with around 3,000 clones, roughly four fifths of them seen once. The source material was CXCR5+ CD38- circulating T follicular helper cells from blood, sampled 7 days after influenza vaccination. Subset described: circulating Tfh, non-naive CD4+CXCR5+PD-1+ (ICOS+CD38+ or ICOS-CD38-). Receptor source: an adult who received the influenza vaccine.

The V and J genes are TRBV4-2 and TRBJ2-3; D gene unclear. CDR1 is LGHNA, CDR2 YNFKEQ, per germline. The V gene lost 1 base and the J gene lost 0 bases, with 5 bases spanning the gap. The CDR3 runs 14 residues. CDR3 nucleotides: TGTGCCAGCAGCCAAGTATCTAGCACAGATACGCAGTATTTT. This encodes CASSQVSSTDTQYF.

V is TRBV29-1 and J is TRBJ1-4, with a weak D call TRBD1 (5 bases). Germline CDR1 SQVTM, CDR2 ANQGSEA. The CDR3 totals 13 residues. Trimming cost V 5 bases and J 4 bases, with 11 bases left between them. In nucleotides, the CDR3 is TGCAGCGTTATGGGACGGGGTAATGAAAAACTGTTTTTT. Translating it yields CSVMGRGNEKLFF.

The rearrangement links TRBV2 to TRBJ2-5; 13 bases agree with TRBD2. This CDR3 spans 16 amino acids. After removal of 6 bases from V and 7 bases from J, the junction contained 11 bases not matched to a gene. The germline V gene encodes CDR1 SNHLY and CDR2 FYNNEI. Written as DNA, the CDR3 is TGTGCCAGCAGATCTGGGACTAGCGGGGCCGGCGGGACCCAGTACTTC. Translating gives CASRSGTSGAGGTQYF.

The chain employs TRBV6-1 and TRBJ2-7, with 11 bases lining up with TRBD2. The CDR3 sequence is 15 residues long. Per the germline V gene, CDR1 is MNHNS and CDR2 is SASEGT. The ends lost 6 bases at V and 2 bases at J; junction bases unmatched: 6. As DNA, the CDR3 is TGTGCCAGCAGCGCATTAGCGGGGGGGCCCTACGAGCAGTACTTC. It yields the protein CASSALAGGPYEQYF.

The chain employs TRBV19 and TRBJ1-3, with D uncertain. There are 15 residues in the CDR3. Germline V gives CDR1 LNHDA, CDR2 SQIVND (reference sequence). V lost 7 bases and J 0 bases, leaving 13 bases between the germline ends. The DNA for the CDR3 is TGTGCCAGTACCCTTCCCGCGGACTCTGGAAACACCATATATTTT. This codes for CASTLPADSGNTIYF.

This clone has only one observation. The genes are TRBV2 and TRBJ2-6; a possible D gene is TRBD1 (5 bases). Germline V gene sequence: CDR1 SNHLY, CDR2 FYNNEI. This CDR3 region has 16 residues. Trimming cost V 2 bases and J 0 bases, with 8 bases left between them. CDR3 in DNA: TGTGCCAGCAGTGAAACCCAGGGCTCTGGGGCCAACGTCCTGACTTTC. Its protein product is CASSETQGSGANVLTF.

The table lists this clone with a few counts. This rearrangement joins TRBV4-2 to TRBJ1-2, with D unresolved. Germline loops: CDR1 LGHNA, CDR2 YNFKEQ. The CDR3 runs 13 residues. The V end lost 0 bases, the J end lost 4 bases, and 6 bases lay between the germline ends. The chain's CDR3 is CASSQDTAYGYTF. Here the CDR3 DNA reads TGTGCCAGCAGCCAAGATACGGCCTATGGCTACACCTTC.

The CDR3 here is CASSQVGSAGELFF. As DNA, the CDR3 is TGTGCCAGCAGCCAAGTGGGGAGCGCCGGGGAGCTGTTTTTT. This chain links TRBV4-2 with TRBJ2-2; maybe TRBD2 (5 bases). Germline V lookup: CDR1 LGHNA, CDR2 YNFKEQ. Trimming took off 1 base at V and 6 bases at J, with 9 bases between the two ends. The CDR3 is made up of 14 amino acids.

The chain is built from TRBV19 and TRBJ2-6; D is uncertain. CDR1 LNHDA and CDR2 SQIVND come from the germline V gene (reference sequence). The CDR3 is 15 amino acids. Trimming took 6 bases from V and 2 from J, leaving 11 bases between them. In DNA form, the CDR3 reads TGTGCCAGTAGAATCTCAGAGGCTGGGGCCAACGTCCTGACTTTC. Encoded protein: CASRISEAGANVLTF.

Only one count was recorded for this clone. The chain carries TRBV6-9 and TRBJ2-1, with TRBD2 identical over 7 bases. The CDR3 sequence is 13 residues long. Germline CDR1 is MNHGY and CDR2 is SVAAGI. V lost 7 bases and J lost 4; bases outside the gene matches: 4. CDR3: CASTRAGYNEQFF. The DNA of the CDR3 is TGTGCCAGCACCAGAGCGGGGTACAATGAGCAGTTCTTC.

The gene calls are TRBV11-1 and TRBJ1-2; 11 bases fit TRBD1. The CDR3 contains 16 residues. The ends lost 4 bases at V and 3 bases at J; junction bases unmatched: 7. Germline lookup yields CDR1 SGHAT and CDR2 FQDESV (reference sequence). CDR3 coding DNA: TGTGCCAGCAGCTCGAGCGGGACAGGGGGTTACTATGGCTACACCTTC. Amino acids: CASSSSGTGGYYGYTF.

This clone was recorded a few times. CDR3 residues: CASSLGTGNHEQYF. The CDR3 DNA reads as TGTGCCAGCAGCTTAGGGACAGGAAACCACGAGCAGTACTTC. J is TRBJ2-7 and V is TRBV7-3, with TRBD1 matching over 8 bases. J gave up 5 bases and V 2 bases, and 5 bases lay outside the gene matches. Per the germline V gene, CDR1 is SGHTA and CDR2 is FQGTGA. The CDR3 covers 14 residues.

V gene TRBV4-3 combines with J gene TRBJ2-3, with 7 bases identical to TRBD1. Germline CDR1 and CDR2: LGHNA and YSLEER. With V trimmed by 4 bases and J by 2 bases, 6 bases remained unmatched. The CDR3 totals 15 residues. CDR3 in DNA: TGCGCCAGCAGCCGACAGACAGGGACCACAGATACGCAGTATTTT. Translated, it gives CASSRQTGTTDTQYF.

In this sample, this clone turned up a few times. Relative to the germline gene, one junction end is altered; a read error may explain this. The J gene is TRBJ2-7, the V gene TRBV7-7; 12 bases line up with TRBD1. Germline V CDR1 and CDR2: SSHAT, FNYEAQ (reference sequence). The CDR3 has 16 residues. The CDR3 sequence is CASSLPRGDRGLEQYF. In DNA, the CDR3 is TGTGCTAGCAGCTTACCCCGGGGGGACAGGGGGCTCGAGCAGTACTTC.

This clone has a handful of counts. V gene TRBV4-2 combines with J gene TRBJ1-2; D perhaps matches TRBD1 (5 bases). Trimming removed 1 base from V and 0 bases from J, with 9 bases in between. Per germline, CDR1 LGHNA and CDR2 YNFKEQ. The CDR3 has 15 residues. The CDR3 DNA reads TGTGCCAGCAGCCAAGGAATAGGGGCTAACTATGGCTACACCTTC. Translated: CASSQGIGANYGYTF.

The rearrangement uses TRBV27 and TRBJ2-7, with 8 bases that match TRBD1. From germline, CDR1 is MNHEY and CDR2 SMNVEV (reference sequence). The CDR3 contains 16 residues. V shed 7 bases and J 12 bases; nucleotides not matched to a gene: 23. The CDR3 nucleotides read TGTGCCAGCACCCTTCGCTCCGGGACAGGCTTCAAGCAGTGGTACTTC. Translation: CASTLRSGTGFKQWYF.

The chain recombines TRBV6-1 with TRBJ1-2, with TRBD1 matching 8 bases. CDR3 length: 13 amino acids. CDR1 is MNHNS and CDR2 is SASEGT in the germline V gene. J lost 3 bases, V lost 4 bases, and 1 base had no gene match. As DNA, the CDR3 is TGTGCCAGCAGTGTACAGGGGGACTATGGCTACACCTTC. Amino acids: CASSVQGDYGYTF.

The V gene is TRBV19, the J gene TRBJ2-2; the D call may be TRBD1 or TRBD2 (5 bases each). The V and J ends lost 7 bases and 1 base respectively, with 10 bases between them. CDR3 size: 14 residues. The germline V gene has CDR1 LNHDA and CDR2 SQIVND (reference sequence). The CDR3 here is CASNRGLNTGELFF. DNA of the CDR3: TGTGCCAGTAATCGGGGCTTGAACACCGGGGAGCTGTTTTTT.

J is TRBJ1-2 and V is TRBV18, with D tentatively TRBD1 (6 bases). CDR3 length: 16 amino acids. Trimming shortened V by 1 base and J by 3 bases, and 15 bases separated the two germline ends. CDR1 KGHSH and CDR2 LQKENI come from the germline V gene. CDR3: CASSPRGSGADYGYTF. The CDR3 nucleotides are TGTGCCAGCTCACCACGGGGATCAGGGGCGGACTATGGCTACACCTTC.

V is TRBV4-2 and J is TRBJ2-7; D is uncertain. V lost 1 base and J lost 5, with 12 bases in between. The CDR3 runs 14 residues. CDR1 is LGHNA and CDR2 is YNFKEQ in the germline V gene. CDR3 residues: CASSQGMETDEQYF. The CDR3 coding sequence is TGTGCCAGCAGCCAAGGAATGGAGACTGACGAGCAGTACTTC.

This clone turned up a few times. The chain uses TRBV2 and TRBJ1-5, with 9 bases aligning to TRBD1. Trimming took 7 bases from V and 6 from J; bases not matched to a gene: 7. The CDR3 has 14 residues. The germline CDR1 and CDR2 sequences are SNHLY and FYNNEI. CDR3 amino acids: CASIGQGPSQPQHF. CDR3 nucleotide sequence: TGTGCCAGCATCGGACAGGGGCCAAGTCAGCCCCAGCATTTT. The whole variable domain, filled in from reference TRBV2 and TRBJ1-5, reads EPEVTQTPSHQVTQMGQEVILRCVPISNHLYFYWYRQILGQKVEFLVSFYNNEISEKSEIFDDQFSVERPDGSNFTLKIRSTKLEDSAMYFCASIGQGPSQPQHFGDGTRLSIL.

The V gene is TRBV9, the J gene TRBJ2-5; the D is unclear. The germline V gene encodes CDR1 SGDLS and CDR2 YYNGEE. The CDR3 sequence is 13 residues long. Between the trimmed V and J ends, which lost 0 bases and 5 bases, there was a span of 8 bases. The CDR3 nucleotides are TGTGCCAGCAGCGTAGGTGCATCGGAGACCCAGTACTTC. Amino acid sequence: CASSVGASETQYF.

CDR3 in DNA: TGCGCCAGCAGCTCCTCCGGGACAGCGAAGGATAAGCAGTTCTTC. Translating gives CASSSSGTAKDKQFF. The rearrangement joins TRBV5-1 to TRBJ2-1; 7 bases line up with TRBD1. Germline V gene lookup returns CDR1 SGHRS and CDR2 YFSETQ. After removal of 3 bases from V and 11 bases from J, the junction contained 14 bases not matched to a gene. This CDR3 has 15 amino acids.

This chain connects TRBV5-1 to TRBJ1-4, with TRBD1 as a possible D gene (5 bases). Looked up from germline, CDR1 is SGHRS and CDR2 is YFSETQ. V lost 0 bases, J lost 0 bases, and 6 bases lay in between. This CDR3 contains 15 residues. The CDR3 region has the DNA TGCGCCAGCAGCTTGGCGGGGGCAACTAATGAAAAACTGTTTTTT. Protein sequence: CASSLAGATNEKLFF.

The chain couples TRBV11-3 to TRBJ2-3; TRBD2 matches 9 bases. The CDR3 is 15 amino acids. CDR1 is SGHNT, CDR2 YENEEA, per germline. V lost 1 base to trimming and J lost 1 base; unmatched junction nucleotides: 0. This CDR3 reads CASSLVAGGTDTQYF. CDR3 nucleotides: TGTGCCAGCAGCTTAGTAGCGGGGGGCACAGATACGCAGTATTTT.

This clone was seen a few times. The CDR3 sequence: CASSLDRAGNSPLHF. Here the CDR3 DNA reads TGTGCCAGTAGTTTGGACAGGGCCGGGAATTCACCCCTCCACTTT. This chain uses TRBV19 with TRBJ1-6; 8 bases align to TRBD1. The CDR3 runs to 15 residues. After removal of 5 bases from V and 7 bases from J, the junction contained 7 bases not matched to a gene. CDR1 is LNHDA, CDR2 SQIVND, per germline (reference sequence).

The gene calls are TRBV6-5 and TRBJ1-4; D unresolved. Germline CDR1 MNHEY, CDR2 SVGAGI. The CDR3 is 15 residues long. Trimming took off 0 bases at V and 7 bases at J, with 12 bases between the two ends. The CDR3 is CASSYSVQLPEKLFF. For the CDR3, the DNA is TGTGCCAGCAGTTACTCTGTACAGTTACCTGAAAAACTGTTTTTT.

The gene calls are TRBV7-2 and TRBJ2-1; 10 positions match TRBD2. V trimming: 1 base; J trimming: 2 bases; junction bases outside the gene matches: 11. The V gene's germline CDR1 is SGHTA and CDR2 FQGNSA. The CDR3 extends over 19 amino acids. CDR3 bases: TGTGCCAGCAGCTTAGTTTGGCTAGCGGGGGTCGTTGCCTACAATGAGCAGTTCTTC. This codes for CASSLVWLAGVVAYNEQFF.

As DNA, the CDR3 is TGTGCCAGCAGACGCAGGGAGAACACTGAAGCTTTCTTT. Translation gives CASRRRENTEAFF. The genes are TRBV27 and TRBJ1-1, with TRBD1 as a possible D gene (5 bases). This CDR3 contains 13 residues. CDR1 and CDR2 from the germline V gene are MNHEY and SMNVEV (reference sequence). The ends were cut back, 6 bases at V and 1 base at J, with 9 bases in the middle.